This T cell receptor beta chain is drawn from a study of PD-1 blockade in classical Hodgkin lymphoma. This clone has just a few counts. TCRdb's table, derived via immunoSEQ multiplex PCR, lists solely in-frame clones and lacks some. This table holds 25,000 to 35,000 clones, roughly 82% found once. As for time point: cycle 4 day 1 (C4D1), after 6 weeks of nivolumab. Every patient was affected by relapse after autologous stem cell transplantation, while exposure to brentuximab vedotin was not uniform. Trimming took 8 bases from V and 0 from J, leaving 10 bases between them. The CDR3 sequence is 13 residues long. CDR1 and CDR2 (germline): MNHNS, SASEGT.

The chain couples TRBV6-1 to TRBJ1-1; D gene ambiguous. The sample in question was peripheral blood mononuclear cells (PBMCs), obtained before the fourth cycle of nivolumab. This clonotype originated in a human donor with classical Hodgkin lymphoma. CDR3 DNA: TGTGCCAGCCGAACATCACTGAACACTGAAGCTTTCTTT. Translated: CASRTSLNTEAFF.